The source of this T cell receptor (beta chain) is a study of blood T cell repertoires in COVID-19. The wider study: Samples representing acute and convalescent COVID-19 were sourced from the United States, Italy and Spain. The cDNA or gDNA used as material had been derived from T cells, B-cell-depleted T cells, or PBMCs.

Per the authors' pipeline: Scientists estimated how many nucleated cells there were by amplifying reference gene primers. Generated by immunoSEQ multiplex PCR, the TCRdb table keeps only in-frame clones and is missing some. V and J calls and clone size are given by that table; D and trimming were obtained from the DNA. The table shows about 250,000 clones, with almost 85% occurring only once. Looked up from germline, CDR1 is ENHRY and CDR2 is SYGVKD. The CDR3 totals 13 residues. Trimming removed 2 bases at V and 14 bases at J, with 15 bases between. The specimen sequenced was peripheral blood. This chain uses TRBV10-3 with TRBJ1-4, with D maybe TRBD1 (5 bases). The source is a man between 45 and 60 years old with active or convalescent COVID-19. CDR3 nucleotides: TGTGCCATCAGTGAGCGGCAGGGTGACGGTCTGTTTTTT. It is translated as CAISERQGDGLFF.